These 15 T cell receptor beta chains came from one sample sequenced in a study of blood T cell repertoires in COVID-19. Assay: immunoSEQ multiplex PCR; the TCRdb copy retains only in-frame clones and omits some. The data show about 180,000 clones, about 87% seen once. Sequencing input: peripheral blood. Receptor source: a woman under 40 with acute or convalescent COVID-19.

About this clone itself: The junction and the germline gene differ at one end; a read error may be behind it. V is TRBV2 and J is TRBJ2-3, with TRBD2 matching over 7 bases. The CDR3 is 10 amino acids. CDR1 is SNHLY, CDR2 FYNNEI, per germline. The CDR3 region is CASSPRWGGF. The CDR3 DNA follows: TGTGCCAGCTCCCCCAGGTGGGGGGGATTT.

The rearrangement joins TRBV27 to TRBJ2-1; the match to TRBD1 covers 8 bases. In germline, CDR1 is MNHEY, CDR2 SMNVEV (reference sequence). This CDR3 spans 14 amino acids. The J segment lost 2 bases and the V segment lost 5 bases, leaving 2 bases of the junction unmatched. Here the CDR3 DNA reads TGTGCCAGCAGTAGGACAGGGCCCTACAATGAGCAGTTCTTC. Its protein product is CASSRTGPYNEQFF.

The gene calls are TRBV6-2 or TRBV6-3 and TRBJ1-1, with D possibly being TRBD1 (5 bases). This CDR3 region has 13 residues. Per germline, CDR1 MNHEY and CDR2 SVGEGT. V gave up 5 bases and J gave up 11 bases, with 18 bases separating them. The CDR3 sequence is CASSKPNRPGAFF. CDR3 nucleotides: TGTGCCAGCAGTAAACCTAACAGGCCTGGGGCTTTCTTT.

The chain recombines TRBV12-3 or TRBV12-4 with TRBJ1-5; 7 bases map to TRBD1. V lost 5 bases and J lost 6; bases outside the gene matches: 4. This CDR3 region has 13 residues. This chain's CDR3 is CASSADRVQPQHF. The CDR3 nucleotides are TGTGCCAGCAGTGCAGACAGGGTTCAGCCCCAGCATTTT.

About this clone itself: The same CDR3 also results from other DNA sequences found in this sample. The chain employs TRBV5-4 and TRBJ2-3; 10 nucleotides line up with TRBD2. Germline V gene lookup returns CDR1 SGHNT and CDR2 YYREEE (reference sequence). This CDR3 is 15 amino acids long. Losses at the gene ends were 1 base for V and 6 bases for J; bases not matched to a gene: 5. CDR3 coding DNA: TGTGCCAGCAGCTTGACAGCGGGAGGGGGGGATACGCAGTATTTT. Translated: CASSLTAGGGDTQYF. The full variable domain, completed using reference TRBV5-4 and TRBJ2-3, is ETGVTQSPTHLIKTRGQQVTLRCSSQSGHNTVSWYQQALGQGPQFIFQYYREEENGRGNFPPRFSGLQFPNYSSELNVNALELDDSALYLCASSLTAGGGDTQYFGPGTRLTVL.

The chain joins TRBV27 to TRBJ2-7, with 9 bases matching TRBD2. The CDR3 is 16 amino acids. Germline trimming cut 3 bases from V and 4 bases from J; bases unmatched to any gene: 10. Per germline, CDR1 MNHEY and CDR2 SMNVEV (reference sequence). The CDR3, as DNA: TGTGCCAGCAGTTTGGCCGGGACTAGCCCTGTATACGAGCAGTACTTC. As protein: CASSLAGTSPVYEQYF.

The rearrangement uses TRBV28 and TRBJ1-2; 8 positions agree with TRBD1. The CDR3 runs 16 residues. Germline CDR1 MDHEN, CDR2 SYDVKM. V lost 5 bases to trimming and J lost 4 bases; unmatched junction nucleotides: 12. The CDR3 DNA sequence: TGTGCCAGCAGTCAGGTTGTGGACAGGGAGAGCTATGGCTACACCTTC. Translation gives CASSQVVDRESYGYTF.

The V gene is TRBV5-1, the J gene TRBJ1-5; 7 bases fit TRBD1. CDR1 is SGHRS, CDR2 YFSETQ, per germline. The CDR3 spans 13 residues. V lost 3 bases, J lost 5 bases, and 2 bases stayed unmatched. CDR3 in amino acids: CASSSDRDQPQHF. The DNA of the CDR3 is TGCGCCAGCAGCTCCGACAGGGATCAGCCCCAGCATTTT.

V and J are TRBV6-5 and TRBJ2-1; TRBD1 agrees at 7 bases. V trimming: 6 bases; J trimming: 2 bases; junction bases outside the gene matches: 1. CDR1 is MNHEY, CDR2 SVGAGI, per germline. This CDR3 has 13 amino acids. The CDR3 loop reads CASRDRAYNEQFF. The CDR3 DNA follows: TGTGCCAGCAGAGACAGGGCCTACAATGAGCAGTTCTTC.

The rearrangement joins TRBV18 to TRBJ2-3; TRBD1 might be the D (5 bases). Per germline, CDR1 KGHSH and CDR2 LQKENI. The CDR3 is 15 amino acids. V lost 3 bases to trimming and J lost 6 bases, with 16 bases between them. The CDR3 nucleotides read TGTGCCAGCTCACCTGGACAAGGCTCAAGGGATACGCAGTATTTT. Translation gives CASSPGQGSRDTQYF. The full variable domain, rest sourced from reference TRBV18 and TRBJ2-3, is NAGVMQNPRHLVRRRGQEARLRCSPMKGHSHVYWYRQLPEEGLKFMVYLQKENIIDESGMPKERFSAEFPKEGPSILRIQQVVRGDSAAYFCASSPGQGSRDTQYFGPGTRLTVL.

The chain is built from TRBV10-3 and TRBJ2-2, with TRBD1 matching over 7 bases. With V trimmed by 11 bases and J by 0 bases, 9 bases remained unmatched. Germline V gene data show CDR1 as ENHRY and CDR2 as SYGVKD. This CDR3 has 15 residues. CDR3 amino acids: CAAQTGTANTGELFF. The CDR3 DNA follows: TGTGCCGCCCAAACCGGGACAGCGAACACCGGGGAGCTGTTTTTT.

CDR3 DNA: TGTGCCAGCAGCGGAGGGAGGGGCTACACCTTC. This gives the protein CASSGGRGYTF. The chain joins TRBV7-9 to TRBJ1-2, with D unresolved. The V gene's germline CDR1 is SEHNR and CDR2 FQNEAQ (reference sequence). This CDR3 comprises 11 residues. Between the trimmed V and J ends, which lost 5 bases and 8 bases, there was a span of 9 bases.

The rearrangement links TRBV2 to TRBJ1-4; D is unclear. The CDR3 consists of 13 residues. Trimming pared 4 bases from V and 4 bases from J, leaving 7 bases between. The germline V gene encodes CDR1 SNHLY and CDR2 FYNNEI. CDR3 coding DNA: TGTGCCAGCAGTGTTCGGAGTAATGAAAAACTGTTTTTT. It yields the protein CASSVRSNEKLFF. The full variable domain, rest sourced from reference TRBV2 and TRBJ1-4, is EPEVTQTPSHQVTQMGQEVILRCVPISNHLYFYWYRQILGQKVEFLVSFYNNEISEKSEIFDDQFSVERPDGSNFTLKIRSTKLEDSAMYFCASSVRSNEKLFFGSGTQLSVL.

This chain uses TRBV7-9 with TRBJ1-5, with no clear D. The CDR3 covers 13 residues. Between the trimmed V and J ends, which lost 5 bases and 0 bases, there was a span of 5 bases. From germline, CDR1 is SEHNR and CDR2 FQNEAQ (reference sequence). CDR3 region: CASSHTSNQPQHF. The CDR3 bases are TGTGCCAGCAGCCACACTAGCAATCAGCCCCAGCATTTT.

The chain joins TRBV6-5 to TRBJ1-2, with D unresolved. Germline CDR1 MNHEY, CDR2 SVGAGI. With 6 bases removed from V and 4 bases from J, the gap between germline ends came to 6 bases. This CDR3 comprises 11 residues. The DNA of the CDR3 is TGTGCCAGCAGATACCTCTATGGCTACACCTTC. The encoded protein is CASRYLYGYTF.